This T cell receptor beta chain was recovered during a study of shared clonotypes between healthy human individuals. General observations from the study: Memory subsets generally showed smaller estimated richness than naive subsets did.

A word on this clone: Its antigen is currently unknown.

Execution of the assay was at deep level. TCRdb keeps only in-frame clones here, not all; method: immunoSEQ multiplex PCR. The sample consists of over 400,000 clones, about 96% of them appearing once. CDR1 is SGHDT, CDR2 YYEEEE, per germline. V was pared by 0 bases and J by 6 bases, with 15 bases between. The CDR3 length is 16 residues. This TCR was sampled from a woman aged 30 to 39 in good health. The chain links TRBV5-6 to TRBJ1-4; D unclear. Material: naive CD4+ T cells sorted from blood. As to subset: CD45RA+ positively selected. Written as DNA, the CDR3 is TGTGCCAGCAGCTTGGCTGGACGGTGGGGTGATGAAAAACTGTTTTTT. Translation gives CASSLAGRWGDEKLFF.